This T cell receptor beta chain is from a study of cytomegalovirus exposure and HLA in healthy donors. Study-wide findings and caveats: The tendency of first-cohort TCR clusters to co-occur in the 100 to 150 validation repertoires was identified by a subsequent analysis. Rarity marked most TCR sequences, yet some public TCRs occurred in many donors.

Produced via immunoSEQ multiplex PCR; TCRdb's table is partial and in-frame only. Here the sample spans 150,000 to 200,000 clones, 85% being singletons. Germline V gives CDR1 SEHNR, CDR2 FQNEAQ (reference sequence). CDR3 length equals 11 residues. Trimming removed 5 bases at V and 6 bases at J, with 8 bases between. The donors were part of the validation cohort, which consisted of roughly 110 subjects and was separate from the first cohort of several hundred subjects. Turning to this clone: Its cognate antigen is unknown.

The rearrangement links TRBV7-9 to TRBJ2-7; weak D call: TRBD2 (6 bases). This sequence was found in a man under 40 in good health and CMV-seropositive. Material: PBMCs. CDR3 sequence reads: CASSAAGEQYF. The DNA for the CDR3 is TGTGCCAGCAGCGCAGCGGGCGAGCAGTACTTC.